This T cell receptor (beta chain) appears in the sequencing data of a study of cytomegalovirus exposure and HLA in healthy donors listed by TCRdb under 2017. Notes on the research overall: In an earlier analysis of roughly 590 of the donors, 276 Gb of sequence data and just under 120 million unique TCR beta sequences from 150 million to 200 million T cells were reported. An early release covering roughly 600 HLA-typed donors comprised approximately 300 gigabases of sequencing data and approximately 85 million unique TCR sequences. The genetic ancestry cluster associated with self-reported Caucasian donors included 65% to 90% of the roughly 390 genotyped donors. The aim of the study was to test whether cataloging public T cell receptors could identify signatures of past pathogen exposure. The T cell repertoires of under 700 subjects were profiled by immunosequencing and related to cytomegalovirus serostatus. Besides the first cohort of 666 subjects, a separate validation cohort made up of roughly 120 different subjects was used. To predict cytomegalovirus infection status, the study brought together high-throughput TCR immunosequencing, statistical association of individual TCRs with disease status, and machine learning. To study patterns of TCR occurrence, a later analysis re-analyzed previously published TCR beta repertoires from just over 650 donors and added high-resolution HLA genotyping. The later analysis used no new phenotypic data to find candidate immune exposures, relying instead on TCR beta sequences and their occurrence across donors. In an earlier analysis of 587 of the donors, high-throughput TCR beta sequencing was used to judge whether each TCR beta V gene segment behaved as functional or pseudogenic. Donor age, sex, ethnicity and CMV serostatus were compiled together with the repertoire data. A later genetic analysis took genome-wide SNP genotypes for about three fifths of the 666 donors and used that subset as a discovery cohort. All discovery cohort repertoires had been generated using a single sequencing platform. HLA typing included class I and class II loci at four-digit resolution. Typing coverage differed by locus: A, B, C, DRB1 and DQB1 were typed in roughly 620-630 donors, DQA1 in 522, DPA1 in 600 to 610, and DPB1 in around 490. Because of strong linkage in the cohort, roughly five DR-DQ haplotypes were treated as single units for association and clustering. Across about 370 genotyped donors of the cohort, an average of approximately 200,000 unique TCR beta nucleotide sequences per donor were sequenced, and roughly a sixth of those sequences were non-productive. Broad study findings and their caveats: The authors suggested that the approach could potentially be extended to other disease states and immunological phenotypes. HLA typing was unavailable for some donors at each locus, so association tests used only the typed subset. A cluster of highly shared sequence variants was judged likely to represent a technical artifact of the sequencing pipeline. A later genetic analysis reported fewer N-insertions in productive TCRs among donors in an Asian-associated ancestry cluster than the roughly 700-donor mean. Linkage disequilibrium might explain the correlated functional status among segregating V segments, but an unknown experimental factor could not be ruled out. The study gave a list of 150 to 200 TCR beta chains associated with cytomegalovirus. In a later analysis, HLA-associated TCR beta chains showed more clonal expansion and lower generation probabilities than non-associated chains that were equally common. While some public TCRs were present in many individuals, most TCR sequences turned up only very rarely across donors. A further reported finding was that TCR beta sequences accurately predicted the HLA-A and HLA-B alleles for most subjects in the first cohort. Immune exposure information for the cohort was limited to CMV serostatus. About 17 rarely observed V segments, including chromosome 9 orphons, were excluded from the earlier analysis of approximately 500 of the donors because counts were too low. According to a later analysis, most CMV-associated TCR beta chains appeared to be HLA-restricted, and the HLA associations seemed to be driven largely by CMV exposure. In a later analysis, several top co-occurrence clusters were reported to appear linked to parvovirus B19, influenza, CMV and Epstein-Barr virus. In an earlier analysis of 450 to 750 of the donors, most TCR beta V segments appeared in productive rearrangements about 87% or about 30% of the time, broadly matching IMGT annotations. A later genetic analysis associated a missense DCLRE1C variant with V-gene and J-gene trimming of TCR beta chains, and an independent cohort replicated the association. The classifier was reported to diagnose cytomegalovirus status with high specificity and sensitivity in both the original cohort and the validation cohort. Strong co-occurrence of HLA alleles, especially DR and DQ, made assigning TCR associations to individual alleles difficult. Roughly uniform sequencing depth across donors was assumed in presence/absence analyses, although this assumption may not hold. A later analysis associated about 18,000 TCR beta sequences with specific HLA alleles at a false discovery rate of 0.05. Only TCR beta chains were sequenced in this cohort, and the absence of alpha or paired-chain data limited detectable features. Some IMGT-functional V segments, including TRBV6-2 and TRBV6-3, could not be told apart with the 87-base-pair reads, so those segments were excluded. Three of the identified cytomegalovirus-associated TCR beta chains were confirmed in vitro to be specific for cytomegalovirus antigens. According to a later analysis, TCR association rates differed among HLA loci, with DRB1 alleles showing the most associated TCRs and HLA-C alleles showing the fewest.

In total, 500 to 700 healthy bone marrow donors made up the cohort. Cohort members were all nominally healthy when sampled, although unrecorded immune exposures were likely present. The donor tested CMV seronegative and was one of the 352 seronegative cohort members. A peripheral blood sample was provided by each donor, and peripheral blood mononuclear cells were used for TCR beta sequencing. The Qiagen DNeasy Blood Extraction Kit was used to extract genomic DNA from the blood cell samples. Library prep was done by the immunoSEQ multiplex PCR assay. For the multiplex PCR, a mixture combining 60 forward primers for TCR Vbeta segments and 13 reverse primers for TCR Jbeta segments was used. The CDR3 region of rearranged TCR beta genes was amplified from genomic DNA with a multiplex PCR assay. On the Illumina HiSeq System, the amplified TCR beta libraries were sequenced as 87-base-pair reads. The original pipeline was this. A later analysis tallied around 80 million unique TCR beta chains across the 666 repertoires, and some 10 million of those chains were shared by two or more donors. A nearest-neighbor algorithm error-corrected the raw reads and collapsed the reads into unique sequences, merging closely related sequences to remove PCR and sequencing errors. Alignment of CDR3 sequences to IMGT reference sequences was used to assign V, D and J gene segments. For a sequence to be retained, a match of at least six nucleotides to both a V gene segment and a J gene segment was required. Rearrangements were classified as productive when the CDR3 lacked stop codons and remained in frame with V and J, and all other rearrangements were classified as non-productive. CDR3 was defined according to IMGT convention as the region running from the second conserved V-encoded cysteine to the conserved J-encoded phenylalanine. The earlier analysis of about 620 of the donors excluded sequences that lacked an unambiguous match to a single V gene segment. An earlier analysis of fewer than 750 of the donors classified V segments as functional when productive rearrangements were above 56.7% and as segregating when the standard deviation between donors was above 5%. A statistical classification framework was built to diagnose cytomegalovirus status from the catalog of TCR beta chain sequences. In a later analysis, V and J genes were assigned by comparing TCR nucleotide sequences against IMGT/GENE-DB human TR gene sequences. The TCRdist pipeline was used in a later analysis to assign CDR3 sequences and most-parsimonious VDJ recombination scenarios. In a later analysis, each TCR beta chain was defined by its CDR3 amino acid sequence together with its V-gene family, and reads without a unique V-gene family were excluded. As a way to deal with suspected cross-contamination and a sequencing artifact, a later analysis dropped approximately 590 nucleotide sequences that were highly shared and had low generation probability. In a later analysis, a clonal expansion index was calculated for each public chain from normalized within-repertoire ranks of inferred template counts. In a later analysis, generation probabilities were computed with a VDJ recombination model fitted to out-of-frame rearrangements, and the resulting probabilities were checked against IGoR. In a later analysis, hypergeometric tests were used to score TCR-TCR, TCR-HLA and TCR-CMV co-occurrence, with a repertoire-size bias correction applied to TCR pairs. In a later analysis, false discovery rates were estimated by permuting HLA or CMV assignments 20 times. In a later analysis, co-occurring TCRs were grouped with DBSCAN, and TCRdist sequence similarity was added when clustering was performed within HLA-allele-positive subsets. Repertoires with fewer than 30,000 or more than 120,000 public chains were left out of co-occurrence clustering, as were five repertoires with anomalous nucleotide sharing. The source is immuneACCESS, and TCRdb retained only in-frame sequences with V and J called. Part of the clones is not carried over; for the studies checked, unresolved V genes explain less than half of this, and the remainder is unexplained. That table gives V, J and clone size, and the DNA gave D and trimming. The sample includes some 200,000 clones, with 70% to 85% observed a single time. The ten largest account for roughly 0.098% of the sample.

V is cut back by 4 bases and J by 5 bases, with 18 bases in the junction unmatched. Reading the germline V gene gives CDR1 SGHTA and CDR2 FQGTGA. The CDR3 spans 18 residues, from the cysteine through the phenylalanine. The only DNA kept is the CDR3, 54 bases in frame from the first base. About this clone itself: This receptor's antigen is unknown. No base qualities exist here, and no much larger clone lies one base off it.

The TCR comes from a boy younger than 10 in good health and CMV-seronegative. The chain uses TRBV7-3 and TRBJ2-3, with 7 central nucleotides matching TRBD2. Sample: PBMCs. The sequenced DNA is TGTGCCAGCAGCTCGCGAATGTCGACTAGCACAAAGGGAGATACGCAGTATTTT. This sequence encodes CASSSRMSTSTKGDTQYF.